This T cell receptor (beta chain) was captured in a study of T cell responses to AZD1222 COVID-19 vaccine. V was trimmed by 4 bases and J by 8 bases, leaving 18 bases between them. Germline CDR1 SGHRS, CDR2 YFSETQ. This CDR3 region has 15 residues. Study outcomes and limitations: Spike-wide vaccine-associated CD4 TCRs dominated at 160-218 and 743-854. Spike-specific TCR breadth and depth went up after people got two AZD1222 doses.

Turning to this clone: Its antigen is not identified.

TCRdb's table, derived via immunoSEQ multiplex PCR, lists solely in-frame clones and lacks some. The table has 100,000 or so clones, 90% seen once; the top ten hold 1.3%. This chain links TRBV5-1 with TRBJ1-4; D might be TRBD1 (5 bases). Material: peripheral blood, obtained on day 0 of AZD1222 vaccination. This TCR was recovered from an adult in good health. Here the CDR3 DNA reads TGCGCCAGCAGCGCTACCGGGACCGCCGGCGAAAAACTGTTTTTT. Amino acids: CASSATGTAGEKLFF.